The 22 T cell receptor beta chains reported below all come from one sample, sequenced in a study of T cells expressing NK-cell markers. Using the 5' RACE reads, TCRdb records one entry per CDR3 protein without DNA. This sample's table has a few hundred thousand distinct CDR3 sequences. Sequencing was carried out using blood T cells: a sorted CD56 or NKG2C T cell subset, CD4+ or CD8+ T cells, or bulk PBMC T cells (not recorded which). These TCRs come from a man younger than 30 in good health.

The gene calls are TRBV7-6 and TRBJ2-1; TCRdb picks TRBD2, but there is no DNA to check that call. Germline V gene lookup returns CDR1 SGHVS and CDR2 FNYEAQ. The CDR3 spans 19 residues. The CDR3 sequence: CASSSRTSGIQLNYNEQFF.

The gene calls are TRBV7-8 and TRBJ1-1. The V gene's germline CDR1 is SGHVS and CDR2 FQNEAQ. The CDR3 covers 14 residues. This CDR3 reads CASSSRWGNTEAFF. The variable domain in full, with the rest retrieved from reference TRBV7-8 and TRBJ1-1, is GAGVSQSPRYKVAKRGQDVALRCDPISGHVSLFWYQQALGQGPEFLTYFQNEAQLDKSGLPSDRFFAERPEGSVSTLKIQRTQQEDSAVYLCASSSRWGNTEAFFGQGTRLTVV.

The chain recombines TRBV5-6 with TRBJ2-1; TCRdb's D call, TRBD2, is unchecked because there is no DNA. Germline lookup yields CDR1 SGHDT and CDR2 YYEEEE. The CDR3 has 15 amino acids. This chain's CDR3 is CASRPTSWAYNEQFF.

The chain carries TRBV7-6 and TRBJ2-1; there is no DNA to check the TCRdb D call of TRBD2. The CDR3 extends over 15 amino acids. Germline values: CDR1 SGHVS, CDR2 FNYEAQ. The CDR3 is CASSLLSGSSVEQFF.

The chain links TRBV20-1 to TRBJ1-3; TCRdb picks TRBD1, but there is no DNA to check that call. Germline V gene data show CDR1 as DFQATT and CDR2 as SNEGSKA (reference sequence). The CDR3 totals 15 residues. The CDR3 region is CSARDRGPTGNTIYF.

The chain links TRBV29-1 to TRBJ1-1. Germline V gene sequence: CDR1 SQVTM, CDR2 ANQGSEA. This CDR3 is built from 12 residues. CDR3: CSVRGPSVGAFF.

The chain has TRBV28 and TRBJ2-6; TCRdb picks TRBD1, but there is no DNA to check that call. In germline, CDR1 is MDHEN, CDR2 SYDVKM. CDR3 length equals 18 residues. This CDR3 reads CASSLSLGHKSGANVLTF.

The chain couples TRBV29-1 to TRBJ2-4. This CDR3 comprises 12 residues. Germline loops: CDR1 SQVTM, CDR2 ANQGSEA. CDR3 sequence: CSVGVSKNIQYF.

V gene TRBV28 combines with J gene TRBJ2-1; the TCRdb call, TRBD1, lacks DNA for checking. Germline lookup yields CDR1 MDHEN and CDR2 SYDVKM. CDR3 length equals 13 residues. CDR3 region: CASQLGQHNEQFF.

This chain's CDR3 is CSASSSNIQYF. The V call is TRBV20-1, the J call TRBJ2-4. This CDR3 spans 11 amino acids. Germline lookup yields CDR1 DFQATT and CDR2 SNEGSKA (reference sequence).

J is TRBJ2-1 and V is TRBV20-1; the D gene TCRdb calls, TRBD2, cannot be checked with no DNA. The CDR3 spans 16 residues. From germline, CDR1 is DFQATT and CDR2 SNEGSKA (reference sequence). CDR3 sequence: CSAEEGLAKLYNEQFF.

The chain couples TRBV11-1 to TRBJ2-2; the TRBD2 assignment by TCRdb is unverifiable without DNA. The CDR3 consists of 17 residues. Per the germline V gene, CDR1 is SGHAT and CDR2 is FQDESV (reference sequence). The CDR3: CASSLQTSGANTGELFF.

The chain couples TRBV14 to TRBJ2-3; as DNA is missing, the TRBD2 call by TCRdb cannot be tested. The CDR3 has 18 residues. Germline V CDR1 and CDR2: SGHDN, FVKESK. The CDR3 loop reads CASSRTSGERRRTDTQYF.

The CDR3 loop is CSAPGTLTDTQYF. The J gene is TRBJ2-3, the V gene TRBV20-1; TCRdb gives TRBD1 as the D gene, but with no DNA this cannot be confirmed. The length of the CDR3 is 13 residues. Per the germline V gene, CDR1 is DFQATT and CDR2 is SNEGSKA (reference sequence).

The chain links TRBV7-6 to TRBJ1-6; TCRdb returns TRBD1, unconfirmable since there is no DNA. Germline assignment: CDR1 SGHVS and CDR2 FNYEAQ. The CDR3 consists of 15 residues. The CDR3 spells CASSRLTGGGSPLHF.

V is TRBV7-2 and J is TRBJ2-3. The CDR3 loop spans 14 amino acids. Per germline, CDR1 SGHTA and CDR2 FQGNSA. Here the CDR3 reads CASSLVGSRDTQYF.

This chain uses TRBV20-1 with TRBJ2-5; TCRdb's assignment of TRBD2 cannot be checked, as there is no DNA. The germline gives CDR1 DFQATT, CDR2 SNEGSKA (reference sequence). The CDR3 consists of 17 residues. The CDR3 loop reads CSARDALFGFGRETQYF.

The CDR3 reads CASSLELGPRKGNEQFF. The genes are TRBV5-1 and TRBJ2-1; TCRdb outputs TRBD2, but without DNA this stays unchecked. The CDR3 length is 17 residues. The germline gives CDR1 SGHRS, CDR2 YFSETQ.

The chain links TRBV27 to TRBJ1-1; TCRdb proposes TRBD1, but this gene call is untestable without DNA. This CDR3 contains 16 residues. Looked up from germline, CDR1 is MNHEY and CDR2 is SMNVEV (reference sequence). CDR3 loop: CASSFKVPGKNTEAFF.

The chain employs TRBV10-3 and TRBJ1-1; TCRdb outputs TRBD1, but without DNA this stays unchecked. The length of the CDR3 is 15 residues. Germline loops: CDR1 ENHRY, CDR2 SYGVKD. CDR3 loop: CAISESRGQGTEAFF.

The gene calls are TRBV19 and TRBJ1-5; the TCRdb D gene call, TRBD1, has no DNA to confirm it. The CDR3 contains 17 residues. Per germline, CDR1 LNHDA and CDR2 SQIVND (reference sequence). Here the CDR3 reads CASSTHEGDASNQPQHF.

V is TRBV12-3 or TRBV12-4 and J is TRBJ2-1; as DNA is missing, the TRBD2 call by TCRdb cannot be tested. The CDR3 contains 14 residues. The CDR3 sequence is CASSFLAGGAEQFF.